This T cell receptor beta chain derives from a study of shared clonotypes between healthy human individuals. On the study more broadly: CD8 memory received one plate per donor, CD8 naive two, CD4 memory three and CD4 naive three. Whole-study results and caveats: At large depth, rarefaction still showed sorted-subset sequencing to be incomplete. When compared with the clonotypes that were shared by all four sorted-subset donors, the non-shared clonotypes turned out to have lower generation probabilities. Only blood was sampled; tissue repertoires likely differ.

As regards this clone: Its target is not known.

TCRdb keeps only in-frame clones here, not all; method: immunoSEQ multiplex PCR. The profile covers roughly 850,000 clones, with around 96% appearing a single time and around 0.21% taken by the ten largest. Naive-designated CD8 cells lacked CD45RO, were positively enriched for CCR7, and omitted terminally differentiated effector memory CD45RA+ cells. Germline CDR1 and CDR2: SGDLS and YYNGEE. Trimming shortened V by 4 bases and J by 4 bases, and 15 bases separated the two germline ends. CDR3 size: 15 residues. V gene TRBV9 combines with J gene TRBJ2-1; D not certain. What was sequenced was naive CD8+ T cells sorted from blood. This clonotype was obtained from a man aged 30 to 39 in good health. CDR3 coding DNA: TGTGCCAGCAGCCAAGACTTCGTGCTATACAATGAGCAGTTCTTC. This gives the protein CASSQDFVLYNEQFF.